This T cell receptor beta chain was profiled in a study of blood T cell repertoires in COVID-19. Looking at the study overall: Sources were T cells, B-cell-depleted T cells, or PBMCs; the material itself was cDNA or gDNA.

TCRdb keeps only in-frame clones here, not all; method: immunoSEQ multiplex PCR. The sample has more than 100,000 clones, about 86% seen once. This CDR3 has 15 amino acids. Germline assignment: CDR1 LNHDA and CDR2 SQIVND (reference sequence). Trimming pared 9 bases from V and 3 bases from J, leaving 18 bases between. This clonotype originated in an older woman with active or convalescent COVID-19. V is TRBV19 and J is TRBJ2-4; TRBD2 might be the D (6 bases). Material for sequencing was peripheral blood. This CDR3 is CASAGQGLVKNIQYF. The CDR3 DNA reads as TGTGCCAGCGCGGGGCAAGGATTGGTCAAAAACATTCAGTACTTC.